These 31 T cell receptor beta chains came from one sample sequenced in a study of CD8 T cells in ankylosing spondylitis. Whole-study results and caveats: Blood from ankylosing spondylitis patients appeared to carry a characteristic roughly eight-variant TCR beta motif.

These receptors are not linked to any known antigen. TCRdb reprocessed the 5' RACE reads via MiXCR and lists one record per CDR3 protein. Altogether under 850,000 distinct CDR3 sequences are present, 19% being singletons, with the ten largest covering around 19%. Specimen: blood, either unsorted or a sorted T cell fraction (not recorded which). Every receptor here comes from a male donor with ankylosing spondylitis.

V and J are TRBV20-1 and TRBJ1-6, with TRBD1 matching over 10 bases. The junction had 8 bases not matched to a gene; V was cut back by 6 bases and J by 6 bases. The CDR3 is 15 amino acids. Germline V lookup: CDR1 DFQATT, CDR2 SNEGSKA (reference sequence). CDR3 nucleotides: TGCAGTGCGACCCCGGGACAGGGGTTTAATTCACCCCTCCACTTT. Translated: CSATPGQGFNSPLHF.

The V gene is TRBV16, the J gene TRBJ1-1; 7 positions agree with TRBD1. The CDR3 extends over 15 amino acids. V gave up 4 bases and J gave up 11 bases; unmatched junction bases: 16. Germline CDR1 is KGHSY and CDR2 is FQNENV. Written as DNA, the CDR3 is TGTGCCAGCAGCCCCGGGACAGTGACCTCAGAGAGGGCTTTCTTT. This gives the protein CASSPGTVTSERAFF. The full variable domain, in which reference TRBV16 and TRBJ1-1 provide the parts outside the CDR3, is GEEVAQTPKHLVRGEGQKAKLYCAPIKGHSYVFWYQQVLKNEFKFLISFQNENVFDETGMPKERFSAKCLPNSPCSLEIQATKLEDSAVYFCASSPGTVTSERAFFGQGTRLTVV.

The V gene is TRBV5-1, the J gene TRBJ2-1; TRBD2 aligns across 12 bases. CDR1 and CDR2 from the germline V gene are SGHRS and YFSETQ. The CDR3 consists of 15 residues. The J segment lost 8 bases and the V segment lost 1 base, leaving 4 bases of the junction unmatched. This chain's CDR3 is CASSLRLAGDYEQFF. The CDR3 region has the DNA TGCGCCAGCAGCTTGAGACTAGCGGGAGATTATGAGCAGTTCTTC.

This clonotype was observed a few times. This chain uses TRBV12-3 or TRBV12-4 with TRBJ2-2; 11 bases are a match to TRBD2. V lost 5 bases and J lost 7; bases outside the gene matches: 6. The CDR3 consists of 15 residues. The CDR3 sequence is CASSRLAGQFGELFF. For the CDR3, the DNA is TGTGCCAGCAGTCGACTAGCGGGGCAGTTCGGGGAGCTGTTTTTT.

The rearrangement joins TRBV5-8 to TRBJ2-5; no definite D call. Trimming left V 1 base short and J 0 bases short, with 10 bases between. The CDR3 consists of 15 residues. Germline-derived CDR1 and CDR2 are SGHTS and YDEGEE. As DNA, the CDR3 is TGTGCCAGCAGCTTGTTTAGGCAGAACCAAGAGACCCAGTACTTC. It is translated as CASSLFRQNQETQYF. The complete variable domain, with remaining parts taken from reference TRBV5-8 and TRBJ2-5, reads EAGVTQSPTHLIKTRGQQATLRCSPISGHTSVYWYQQALGLGLQFLLWYDEGEERNRGNFPPRFSGRQFPNYSSELNVNALELEDSALYLCASSLFRQNQETQYFGPGTRLLVL.

The genes are TRBV12-3 or TRBV12-4 and TRBJ2-5, with TRBD2 matching over 10 bases. Unmatched junction bases numbered 5, after V lost 5 bases and J lost 5 bases. The CDR3 contains 14 residues. In DNA form, the CDR3 reads TGTGCCAGCAGTCCCGGGACTAGCGTCGAGACCCAGTACTTC. Its protein is CASSPGTSVETQYF.

Here the CDR3 reads CASRQGYYEQYF. The CDR3 DNA follows: TGTGCCAGCAGACAGGGGTACTACGAGCAGTACTTC. The chain combines TRBV6-2 or TRBV6-3 with TRBJ2-7; 7 nucleotides align to TRBD1. Germline V gene lookup returns CDR1 MNHEY and CDR2 SVGEGT. This CDR3 has 12 amino acids. V shed 6 bases and J 3 bases; nucleotides not matched to a gene: 2.

The rearrangement uses TRBV12-3 or TRBV12-4 and TRBJ1-1; 7 nucleotides match TRBD1. The V segment lost 1 base and the J segment 4 bases; nucleotides outside the gene matches: 12. The CDR3 runs 17 residues. CDR3 protein: CASSLGQGRVYGTEAFF. CDR3 nucleotide sequence: TGTGCCAGCAGTTTAGGACAGGGAAGGGTTTATGGCACTGAAGCTTTCTTT.

This chain connects TRBV9 to TRBJ2-7; 7 bases align to TRBD1. Germline-derived CDR1 and CDR2 are SGDLS and YYNGEE. J lost 6 bases, V lost 3 bases, and 6 bases had no gene match. The CDR3 has 13 residues. The chain's CDR3 is CASSDNRGTEQYF. In DNA, the CDR3 is TGTGCCAGCAGCGATAACAGGGGAACCGAGCAGTACTTC.

A few counts support this clonotype. The V call is TRBV5-1, the J call TRBJ1-2, with 7 bases that match TRBD1. Germline CDR1 is SGHRS and CDR2 is YFSETQ. This CDR3 comprises 15 residues. V shed 5 bases and J 3 bases; nucleotides not matched to a gene: 10. The CDR3 here is CASSSTGRGDYGYTF. CDR3 in DNA: TGCGCCAGCAGTTCGACAGGGCGCGGGGACTATGGCTACACCTTC.

This clonotype was recorded at least ten times. This chain links TRBV7-9 with TRBJ2-7; D uncertain. Between the trimmed V and J ends, which lost 1 base and 6 bases, there was a span of 19 bases. The CDR3 is 16 amino acids. Germline CDR1 reads SEHNR; CDR2 reads FQNEAQ (reference sequence). This CDR3 reads CASSLEASPRPFEQYF. The CDR3 nucleotides are TGTGCCAGCAGCTTAGAGGCGTCCCCCAGGCCGTTCGAGCAGTACTTC.

The chain combines TRBV12-3 or TRBV12-4 with TRBJ2-1; the D is unclear. There are 14 residues in the CDR3. V lost 2 bases and J lost 6, with 11 bases in between. This chain's CDR3 is CASSLIPNANEQFF. The CDR3 DNA is TGTGCCAGCAGTTTAATCCCCAATGCCAATGAGCAGTTCTTC.

This clonotype was seen a handful of times. The chain has TRBV4-1 and TRBJ1-2; D not resolved. Deletions cut 0 bases from V and 8 bases from J, with 13 bases between. The CDR3 totals 14 residues. Looked up from germline, CDR1 is MGHRA and CDR2 is YSYEKL. CDR3 loop: CASSQDELGLGYTF. In nucleotides, the CDR3 is TGCGCCAGCAGCCAAGATGAGCTCGGTTTGGGCTACACCTTC.

The rearrangement links TRBV20-1 to TRBJ2-3; TRBD2 aligns across 7 bases. The CDR3 totals 15 residues. Looked up from germline, CDR1 is DFQATT and CDR2 is SNEGSKA (reference sequence). V lost 5 bases, J lost 11 bases, and 19 bases stayed unmatched. The CDR3 reads CSASREKLLAPGQYF. CDR3 DNA sequence: TGCAGTGCTTCCAGGGAGAAGTTACTAGCGCCAGGGCAGTATTTT.

The chain couples TRBV12-3 or TRBV12-4 to TRBJ2-1, with 9 bases fitting TRBD2. After removal of 5 bases from V and 5 bases from J, the junction contained 19 bases not matched to a gene. The CDR3 has 19 residues. The CDR3 coding sequence is TGTGCCAGCAGTCCTGACTATTTGGCGGGAGGGCAGTTAAACAATGAGCAGTTCTTC. This gives the protein CASSPDYLAGGQLNNEQFF.

CDR3 sequence: CATSDRGQGSRDTQYF. CDR3 DNA sequence: TGTGCCACCAGTGATCGCGGACAGGGTTCGAGAGATACGCAGTATTTT. The rearrangement uses TRBV24-1 and TRBJ2-3; 8 nucleotides line up with TRBD1. Per the germline V gene, CDR1 is KGHDR and CDR2 is SFDVKD. The CDR3 is made up of 16 amino acids. Trimming at V came to 3 bases and at J to 5 bases, leaving 9 bases not matched to a gene.

The table lists this clonotype with a few counts. This sequence joins TRBV3-1 and TRBJ2-7; either TRBD1 or TRBD2 may fit D (6 bases each). Per the germline V gene, CDR1 is LGHDT and CDR2 is YNNKEL (reference sequence). This CDR3 has 16 residues. The ends were cut back, 4 bases at V and 2 bases at J, with 18 bases in the middle. The CDR3 region is CASSPRGAGVTYEQYF. The CDR3 bases are TGTGCCAGCAGCCCAAGGGGGGCAGGGGTAACCTACGAGCAGTACTTC.

In this sample, this clonotype turned up a few times. This sequence joins TRBV5-8 and TRBJ1-4; D remains ambiguous. V gave up 2 bases and J gave up 10 bases, with 15 bases separating them. The length of the CDR3 is 14 residues. Germline lookup yields CDR1 SGHTS and CDR2 YDEGEE. The CDR3, as DNA: TGTGCCAGCAGCTTCGAGGTCGCGGTGCGAAAACTGTTTTTT. Encoded protein: CASSFEVAVRKLFF.

The chain links TRBV7-9 to TRBJ1-2; the D is unclear. CDR3 length equals 13 residues. V was clipped by 6 bases and J by 4 bases, with 12 bases between them. Germline V gene data show CDR1 as SEHNR and CDR2 as FQNEAQ (reference sequence). Here the CDR3 DNA reads TGTGCCAGCAGTCGAGGAGAGCTCTATGGCTACACCTTC. It is translated as CASSRGELYGYTF.

This chain uses TRBV6-5 with TRBJ1-5; perhaps TRBD1 as D (6 bases). This CDR3 has 15 amino acids. The germline V gene has CDR1 MNHEY and CDR2 SVGAGI. V gave up 2 bases and J gave up 9 bases, with 17 bases separating them. The CDR3 sequence is CASSYTGTDGWPQHF. The CDR3 region has the DNA TGTGCCAGCAGTTACACAGGGACGGATGGGTGGCCCCAGCATTTT.

This clonotype was observed at least ten times. The V call is TRBV5-1, the J call TRBJ2-5; D gene unclear. V was trimmed by 6 bases and J by 0 bases, leaving 9 bases between them. Germline V gene data show CDR1 as SGHRS and CDR2 as YFSETQ. This CDR3 has 13 residues. The CDR3, as DNA: TGCGCCAGCACTTTAGGAAACCAAGAGACCCAGTACTTC. It codes for CASTLGNQETQYF.

This clonotype was seen a few times. The CDR3 loop is CASSQDQQQPQHF. CDR3 DNA sequence: TGTGCCAGCAGCCAGGATCAGCAGCAGCCCCAGCATTTT. The J gene is TRBJ1-5, the V gene TRBV4-2; no reliable D call. This CDR3 has 13 residues. Trimming shortened V by 3 bases and J by 7 bases, and 10 bases separated the two germline ends. Germline lookup yields CDR1 LGHNA and CDR2 YNFKEQ.

The chain links TRBV27 to TRBJ2-3, with D possibly TRBD2 on 6 matching bases. The CDR3 loop spans 13 amino acids. CDR1 and CDR2 (germline): MNHEY, SMNVEV (reference sequence). V gave up 5 bases and J gave up 4 bases, with 10 bases separating them. The CDR3 protein is CASSPGLSDTQYF. CDR3 bases: TGTGCCAGCAGTCCAGGACTATCAGATACGCAGTATTTT.

The gene calls are TRBV9 and TRBJ2-7; no reliable D call. Trimming removed 0 bases at V and 4 bases at J, with 14 bases between. Germline CDR1 reads SGDLS; CDR2 reads YYNGEE. The CDR3 runs to 15 residues. The CDR3, as DNA: TGTGCCAGCAGCGTAGGCACACACATGACTTACGAGCAGTACTTC. Its protein product is CASSVGTHMTYEQYF.

This clonotype was picked up a small number of times. The chain links TRBV19 to TRBJ2-1; D gene ambiguous. Germline V gene data show CDR1 as LNHDA and CDR2 as SQIVND (reference sequence). The ends were cut back, 5 bases at V and 5 bases at J, with 10 bases in the middle. The CDR3 sequence is 13 residues long. The DNA of the CDR3 is TGTGCCAGTAGTCTTTCGGACGACAATGAGCAGTTCTTC. Residues: CASSLSDDNEQFF.

This clonotype occurred a few times. The chain combines TRBV4-1 with TRBJ1-1; D unresolved. CDR3 length: 13 residues. The V gene lost 1 base and the J gene lost 4 bases, with 7 bases spanning the gap. Germline-derived CDR1 and CDR2 are MGHRA and YSYEKL. The chain's CDR3 is CASSQGMGTEAFF. The DNA of the CDR3 is TGCGCCAGCAGCCAAGGCATGGGCACTGAAGCTTTCTTT.

V gene TRBV6-1 combines with J gene TRBJ2-7, with 12 positions matching TRBD1. The CDR3 is 15 amino acids. Germline-derived CDR1 and CDR2 are MNHNS and SASEGT. V lost 5 bases, J lost 7 bases, and 9 bases stayed unmatched. CDR3 sequence: CASSPGTGGSREQYF. The CDR3 nucleotides read TGTGCCAGCAGTCCCGGGACAGGGGGCTCTCGGGAGCAGTACTTC.

This clonotype was found a few times. The chain combines TRBV29-1 with TRBJ2-1; D possibly corresponds to TRBD2 (7 bases). CDR1 is SQVTM, CDR2 ANQGSEA, per germline. The CDR3 is made up of 13 amino acids. The CDR3 sequence: CSAGAISYNEQFF. The CDR3 DNA reads TGCAGTGCGGGGGCCATTAGCTACAATGAGCAGTTCTTC.

As DNA, the CDR3 is TGTGCCAGCAAGGGACACCAGATGGGGTCAACTAATGAAAAACTGTTTTTT. This gives the protein CASKGHQMGSTNEKLFF. The chain recombines TRBV6-1 with TRBJ1-4, with D perhaps matching TRBD1 (6 bases). Germline values: CDR1 MNHNS, CDR2 SASEGT. V gave up 7 bases and J gave up 0 bases, with 18 bases separating them. This CDR3 comprises 17 residues.

The rearrangement links TRBV6-1 to TRBJ2-6, with 7 bases aligning to TRBD1. Germline V CDR1 and CDR2: MNHNS, SASEGT. The CDR3 consists of 12 residues. CDR3 sequence: CAGGQGANVLTF. In DNA, the CDR3 is TGTGCAGGGGGCCAGGGGGCCAACGTCCTGACTTTC.

This clonotype was seen more than once but under ten times. This CDR3 is CASSLRAETYEQYF. For the CDR3, the DNA is TGCGCCAGCAGCCTTCGGGCAGAGACCTACGAGCAGTACTTC. This chain joins TRBV5-1 and TRBJ2-7; D is uncertain. V lost 4 bases to trimming and J lost 2 bases, with 13 bases between them. The CDR3 is made up of 14 amino acids. The germline CDR1 and CDR2 sequences are SGHRS and YFSETQ.